These 27 T cell receptor beta chains were sequenced from one sample in a study of blood T cell repertoires in COVID-19. Measured with immunoSEQ multiplex PCR; TCRdb has only the in-frame clones, and not every one. Counted here are some 250,000 clones, 80% to 85% occurring once; the ten biggest clones make up 4.4%. The sequencing sample was made of peripheral blood. These TCRs come from a man between 50 and 59 years old with active or convalescent COVID-19.

This sequence joins TRBV15 and TRBJ2-1; no firm D call. V gave up 1 base and J gave up 5 bases, with 18 bases separating them. Germline CDR1 is LNHNV and CDR2 is YYDKDF (reference sequence). The CDR3 spans 17 residues. The CDR3, as DNA: TGTGCCACCAGCAGAGTACCTCCCGGTAGCACGGACAATGAGCAGTTCTTC. Protein sequence: CATSRVPPGSTDNEQFF.

The V gene is TRBV19, the J gene TRBJ1-5; D is unresolved. The CDR3 totals 18 residues. Germline V CDR1 and CDR2: LNHDA, SQIVND (reference sequence). V was shortened by 4 bases and J by 0 bases, with 19 bases between the two germline ends. CDR3 protein: CASSSPPGFDNSNQPQHF. CDR3 DNA: TGTGCCAGTAGTAGCCCCCCAGGCTTTGACAATAGCAATCAGCCCCAGCATTTT.

Only a few counts were recorded for this clone. The chain joins TRBV7-9 to TRBJ1-2, with 9 bases fitting TRBD1. This CDR3 is built from 14 residues. Germline V lookup: CDR1 SEHNR, CDR2 FQNEAQ (reference sequence). V was clipped by 8 bases and J by 5 bases; unmatched bases: 9. The CDR3 DNA sequence: TGTGCCAGCGCCCCGCCCGGGACAGGGTATGGCTACACCTTC. It translates to CASAPPGTGYGYTF.

This sequence joins TRBV5-1 and TRBJ2-5; TRBD1 agrees at 7 bases. From germline, CDR1 is SGHRS and CDR2 YFSETQ. The trim removed 4 bases at V and 5 bases at J, leaving 5 bases unmatched. The CDR3 has 13 amino acids. The CDR3 sequence: CASSQTGSETQYF. Here the CDR3 DNA reads TGCGCCAGCAGCCAGACAGGGTCCGAGACCCAGTACTTC.

V gene TRBV30 combines with J gene TRBJ1-2; 7 nucleotides agree with TRBD1. The CDR3 extends over 12 amino acids. Trimming cost V 2 bases and J 8 bases; bases outside gene matches: 5. CDR1 GTSNPN and CDR2 SVGIG come from the germline V gene (reference sequence). The CDR3 reads CAWSLRGAGYTF. In nucleotides, the CDR3 is TGTGCCTGGAGTCTCAGGGGGGCAGGCTACACCTTC. Full variable domain (outside the CDR3, taken from reference TRBV30 and TRBJ1-2): SQTIHQWPATLVQPVGSPLSLECTVEGTSNPNLYWYRQAAGRGLQLLFYSVGIGQISSEVPQNLSASRPQDRQFILSSKKLLLSDSGFYLCAWSLRGAGYTFGSGTRLTVV.

V usage is TRBV30 and J usage is TRBJ2-2; 8 nucleotides line up with TRBD1. V shed 3 bases, J shed 3 bases, and the junction held 9 bases outside the gene matches. CDR1 GTSNPN and CDR2 SVGIG come from the germline V gene (reference sequence). The CDR3 has 16 residues. For the CDR3, the DNA is TGTGCCTGGAGAACCAGGGGGCGGAAGGACACCGGGGAGCTGTTTTTT. As protein: CAWRTRGRKDTGELFF.

The chain recombines TRBV6-5 with TRBJ1-4; the match to TRBD1 covers 7 bases. V lost 9 bases and J lost 5; bases outside the gene matches: 9. The CDR3 is 14 residues long. Germline CDR1 MNHEY, CDR2 SVGAGI. CDR3 amino acids: CASMLGRGNEKLFF. DNA of the CDR3: TGTGCCAGTATGTTGGGCAGGGGGAATGAAAAACTGTTTTTT.

The chain uses TRBV3-1 (or the pseudogene TRBV3-2) and TRBJ2-7; 7 bases map to TRBD2. This CDR3 region has 15 residues. The germline gives CDR1 LGHDT, CDR2 YNNKEL (reference sequence). Unmatched junction bases numbered 7, after V lost 1 base and J lost 4 bases. CDR3 loop: CASSQGGLGGYEQYF. CDR3 bases: TGTGCCAGCAGCCAAGGGGGACTGGGGGGGTACGAGCAGTACTTC.

The chain is built from TRBV4-1 and TRBJ2-7; 10 positions match TRBD1. Germline V gene sequence: CDR1 MGHRA, CDR2 YSYEKL. CDR3 length equals 17 residues. After removal of 1 base from V and 4 bases from J, the junction contained 10 bases not matched to a gene. The CDR3 loop is CASSQALTGGAQYEQYF. The CDR3 nucleotides are TGCGCCAGCAGCCAAGCCCTGACAGGGGGCGCTCAATACGAGCAGTACTTC.

This clone was counted a single time. V gene TRBV19 combines with J gene TRBJ2-7; 8 bases agree with TRBD1. This CDR3 comprises 15 residues. V shed 3 bases and J 4 bases; nucleotides not matched to a gene: 8. Germline V gene lookup returns CDR1 LNHDA and CDR2 SQIVND (reference sequence). CDR3 DNA sequence: TGTGCCAGTAGTATTTCCGGGACAGGAATTTACGAGCAGTACTTC. Translating it yields CASSISGTGIYEQYF. Filled out from reference TRBV19 and TRBJ2-7, the complete variable domain reads DGGITQSPKYLFRKEGQNVTLSCEQNLNHDAMYWYRQDPGQGLRLIYYSQIVNDFQKGDIAEGYSVSREKKESFPLTVTSAQKNPTAFYLCASSISGTGIYEQYFGPGTRLTVT.

The chain couples TRBV6-5 to TRBJ1-6; D remains unclear. V lost 5 bases and J 10 bases, leaving 9 bases between the germline ends. Germline values: CDR1 MNHEY, CDR2 SVGAGI. There are 12 residues in the CDR3. The CDR3 protein is CASSMYSSPLHF. In nucleotides, the CDR3 is TGTGCCAGCAGTATGTATTCCTCACCCCTCCACTTT.

The rearrangement joins TRBV19 to TRBJ1-2; 7 positions match TRBD1. The CDR3 extends over 14 amino acids. Losses at the gene ends were 4 bases for V and 4 bases for J; bases not matched to a gene: 6. Germline loops: CDR1 LNHDA, CDR2 SQIVND (reference sequence). The CDR3 here is CASSRGQIFYGYTF. DNA of the CDR3: TGTGCCAGTAGTAGGGGACAGATCTTCTATGGCTACACCTTC.

V usage is TRBV3-1 (or the pseudogene TRBV3-2) and J usage is TRBJ1-1; 8 positions agree with TRBD1. CDR3 length: 14 residues. V gave up 1 base and J gave up 4 bases; unmatched junction bases: 2. Germline lookup yields CDR1 LGHDT and CDR2 YNNKEL (reference sequence). The CDR3 nucleotides read TGTGCCAGCAGCCAAGTTACAGGGGGCACTGAAGCTTTCTTT. Its protein product is CASSQVTGGTEAFF.

The gene calls are TRBV7-8 and TRBJ2-1; 10 bases align to TRBD2. The V segment lost 3 bases and the J segment 8 bases; nucleotides outside the gene matches: 4. Germline CDR1 is SGHVS and CDR2 is FQNEAQ. The CDR3 has 14 amino acids. Here the CDR3 reads CASSFGTSADEQFF. CDR3 nucleotide sequence: TGTGCCAGCAGCTTTGGGACTAGCGCGGATGAGCAGTTCTTC.

The V and J genes are TRBV5-4 and TRBJ2-3; TRBD2 agrees at 11 bases. Germline V gene data show CDR1 as SGHNT and CDR2 as YYREEE (reference sequence). J was trimmed by 1 base and V by 3 bases; bases with no gene match: 1. The CDR3 loop spans 15 amino acids. CDR3 residues: CASSSLAGGTDTQYF. As DNA, the CDR3 is TGTGCCAGCAGCTCACTAGCGGGGGGCACAGATACGCAGTATTTT.

The chain recombines TRBV11-2 with TRBJ1-4; 7 positions agree with TRBD1. Per germline, CDR1 SGHAT and CDR2 FQNNGV. This CDR3 is built from 12 residues. Unmatched junction bases numbered 3, after V lost 5 bases and J lost 9 bases. The CDR3 here is CASSLQGQKLFF. DNA of the CDR3: TGTGCCAGCAGCCTACAGGGGCAAAAACTGTTTTTT. Complete variable domain (other parts from reference TRBV11-2 and TRBJ1-4): EAGVAQSPRYKIIEKRQSVAFWCNPISGHATLYWYQQILGQGPKLLIQFQNNGVVDDSQLPKDRFSAERLKGVDSTLKIQPAKLEDSAVYLCASSLQGQKLFFGSGTQLSVL.

J is TRBJ1-4 and V is TRBV2, with 9 bases fitting TRBD1. J was trimmed by 8 bases and V by 5 bases; bases with no gene match: 6. Germline CDR1 reads SNHLY; CDR2 reads FYNNEI. The CDR3 sequence is 14 residues long. This CDR3 reads CASSTGGVWEKLFF. The CDR3 nucleotides read TGTGCCAGCAGTACAGGGGGCGTGTGGGAAAAACTGTTTTTT.

V gene TRBV13 combines with J gene TRBJ2-2; 7 bases align to TRBD1. Germline loops: CDR1 PRHDT, CDR2 FYEKMQ (reference sequence). This CDR3 comprises 14 residues. Trimming took 5 bases from V and 8 from J; bases not matched to a gene: 8. The chain's CDR3 is CASSPPQGVGELFF. The DNA of the CDR3 is TGTGCCAGCAGCCCACCTCAGGGGGTTGGGGAGCTGTTTTTT.

V and J are TRBV19 and TRBJ2-7, with 10 nucleotides matching TRBD1. Germline V gene sequence: CDR1 LNHDA, CDR2 SQIVND (reference sequence). This CDR3 has 15 amino acids. V lost 5 bases and J lost 4; bases outside the gene matches: 8. The CDR3 DNA follows: TGTGCCAGTAGTGTATACGGGACAGGGGCTTACGAGCAGTACTTC. Its protein is CASSVYGTGAYEQYF.

The rearrangement links TRBV7-2 to TRBJ2-3; D not resolved. This CDR3 contains 16 residues. V dropped 5 bases and J dropped 3 bases, with 18 bases sitting between them. The germline CDR1 and CDR2 sequences are SGHTA and FQGNSA. The DNA for the CDR3 is TGTGCCAGCAGCCCCGTCGGCGCCGCCAGGACAGATACGCAGTATTTT. Translating it yields CASSPVGAARTDTQYF.

The DNA for the CDR3 is TGTGCCAGCAGTTACGGCGGAGGGATGGATGAAAAACTGTTTTTT. It codes for CASSYGGGMDEKLFF. The chain links TRBV6-5 to TRBJ1-4; no firm D call. Germline CDR1 and CDR2: MNHEY and SVGAGI. Trimming shortened V by 2 bases and J by 6 bases, and 13 bases separated the two germline ends. This CDR3 region has 15 residues.

The gene calls are TRBV20-1 and TRBJ2-1; D gene uncertain. The germline CDR1 and CDR2 sequences are DFQATT and SNEGSKA (reference sequence). Trimming stripped 7 bases from V and 12 bases from J, with 7 bases between. CDR3 size: 8 residues. The CDR3 sequence is CSVPGQFF. CDR3 nucleotides: TGCAGTGTTCCGGGGCAGTTCTTC.

The CDR3, as DNA: TGTGCCGGAAGGGGGTGGAATAAAGCTTTCTTT. It translates to CAGRGWNKAFF. The V call is TRBV6-5, the J call TRBJ1-1, with a weak D call TRBD1 (6 bases). CDR1 and CDR2 from the germline V gene are MNHEY and SVGAGI. Trimming stripped 11 bases from V and 9 bases from J, with 16 bases between. The CDR3 contains 11 residues.

The chain carries TRBV19 and TRBJ2-5; 10 bases map to TRBD2. V trimming: 8 bases; J trimming: 1 base; junction bases outside the gene matches: 4. In germline, CDR1 is LNHDA, CDR2 SQIVND (reference sequence). There are 14 residues in the CDR3. The CDR3 sequence: CASGTSVFQETQYF. The CDR3 region has the DNA TGTGCCAGTGGGACTAGCGTCTTCCAAGAGACCCAGTACTTC. Full variable domain (outside the CDR3, taken from reference TRBV19 and TRBJ2-5): DGGITQSPKYLFRKEGQNVTLSCEQNLNHDAMYWYRQDPGQGLRLIYYSQIVNDFQKGDIAEGYSVSREKKESFPLTVTSAQKNPTAFYLCASGTSVFQETQYFGPGTRLLVL.

This chain links TRBV11-2 with TRBJ1-2; 7 positions agree with TRBD1. Germline values: CDR1 SGHAT, CDR2 FQNNGV. After removal of 3 bases from V and 2 bases from J, the junction contained 3 bases not matched to a gene. The CDR3 is made up of 14 amino acids. In DNA form, the CDR3 reads TGTGCCAGCAGCTTGCCGGGACAGAACTATGGCTACACCTTC. Its protein product is CASSLPGQNYGYTF.

The rearrangement joins TRBV6-5 to TRBJ1-1; 10 bases are shared with TRBD1. V shed 6 bases, J shed 5 bases, and the junction held 3 bases outside the gene matches. The CDR3 sequence is 13 residues long. In germline, CDR1 is MNHEY, CDR2 SVGAGI. The CDR3 DNA sequence: TGTGCCAGCAGAGGGACAGGGGAAACTGAAGCTTTCTTT. It encodes CASRGTGETEAFF.

The V and J genes are TRBV6-5 and TRBJ1-4, with D hard to call. CDR3 length: 14 amino acids. Trimming cost V 4 bases and J 4 bases, with 10 bases left between them. Looked up from germline, CDR1 is MNHEY and CDR2 is SVGAGI. In nucleotides, the CDR3 is TGTGCCAGCAGTTTAGGCAGACTTAATGAAAAACTGTTTTTT. Translated, it gives CASSLGRLNEKLFF.